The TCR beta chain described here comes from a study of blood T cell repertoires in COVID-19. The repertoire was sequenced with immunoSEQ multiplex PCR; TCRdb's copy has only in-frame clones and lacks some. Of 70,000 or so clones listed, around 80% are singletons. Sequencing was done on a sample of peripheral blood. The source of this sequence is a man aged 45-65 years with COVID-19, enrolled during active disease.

The CDR3 reads CASSPSGNGYTF. CDR3 sequence (DNA): TGTGCCAGCTCACCGAGCGGGAATGGCTACACCTTC. The V call is TRBV18, the J call TRBJ1-2; D gene unclear. CDR1 and CDR2 from the germline V gene are KGHSH and LQKENI. The CDR3 covers 12 residues. With 3 bases removed from V and 6 bases from J, the gap between germline ends came to 8 bases. The entire variable domain, with the rest obtained from reference TRBV18 and TRBJ1-2, is as follows: NAGVMQNPRHLVRRRGQEARLRCSPMKGHSHVYWYRQLPEEGLKFMVYLQKENIIDESGMPKERFSAEFPKEGPSILRIQQVVRGDSAAYFCASSPSGNGYTFGSGTRLTVV.